Below are 25 T cell receptor beta chains sequenced from a single sample in a study of radiotherapy plus CTLA-4 blockade in lung cancer. Assay used: immunoSEQ multiplex PCR; TCRdb lists only in-frame clones, some missing. The table lists about 120,000 clones, 75% to 80% of them singletons. Specimen: peripheral blood, collected from a patient treated with radiotherapy plus ipilimumab. The receptors were gathered from a human donor with non-small cell lung cancer who had a partial response to radiotherapy plus ipilimumab.

V usage is TRBV5-4 and J usage is TRBJ2-7, with 9 positions matching TRBD2. This CDR3 spans 16 amino acids. V gave up 0 bases and J gave up 2 bases; unmatched junction bases: 6. The germline gives CDR1 SGHNT, CDR2 YYREEE (reference sequence). The CDR3 is CASSLAGLAGAYEQYF. DNA for the CDR3: TGTGCCAGCAGCTTGGCCGGGTTAGCGGGAGCCTACGAGCAGTACTTC. The complete variable domain, with remaining parts taken from reference TRBV5-4 and TRBJ2-7, reads ETGVTQSPTHLIKTRGQQVTLRCSSQSGHNTVSWYQQALGQGPQFIFQYYREEENGRGNFPPRFSGLQFPNYSSELNVNALELDDSALYLCASSLAGLAGAYEQYFGPGTRLTVT.

The chain links TRBV6-1 to TRBJ2-3; D remains ambiguous. The V and J ends lost 9 bases and 1 base respectively, with 17 bases between them. This CDR3 has 15 amino acids. Germline assignment: CDR1 MNHNS and CDR2 SASEGT. In DNA, the CDR3 is TGTGCCAGTCGAGTTACCCGTTCCGGCACAGATACGCAGTATTTT. Protein sequence: CASRVTRSGTDTQYF.

Written as DNA, the CDR3 is TGCAGCGCCTACAGGGTGGCGGATACGCAGTATTTT. It codes for CSAYRVADTQYF. The genes are TRBV29-1 and TRBJ2-3; D is possibly TRBD1 (6 bases). Trimming removed 7 bases from V and 6 bases from J, with 14 bases in between. The CDR3 contains 12 residues. The V gene's germline CDR1 is SQVTM and CDR2 ANQGSEA.

The chain is built from TRBV28 and TRBJ2-6; 7 nucleotides align to TRBD1. The germline V gene has CDR1 MDHEN and CDR2 SYDVKM. Unmatched junction bases numbered 5, after V lost 6 bases and J lost 0 bases. The CDR3 sequence is 16 residues long. The CDR3 DNA reads as TGTGCCAGCAGCCGCAGGGACAGCTCTGGGGCCAACGTCCTGACTTTC. It is translated as CASSRRDSSGANVLTF.

The chain uses TRBV6-6 and TRBJ2-6; possibly TRBD1 for D (6 bases). V lost 9 bases and J 0 bases, leaving 15 bases between the germline ends. CDR1 MNHNY and CDR2 SVGAGI come from the germline V gene (reference sequence). The CDR3 is 16 residues long. The CDR3 coding sequence is TGTGCCAGTTCGACAGGATCAAGCTCTGGGGCCAACGTCCTGACTTTC. Protein product: CASSTGSSSGANVLTF.

This clone was recorded a few times. This chain joins TRBV28 and TRBJ1-5; 10 nucleotides line up with TRBD1. V gave up 5 bases and J gave up 6 bases; unmatched junction bases: 7. The CDR3 is made up of 15 amino acids. Germline V CDR1 and CDR2: MDHEN, SYDVKM. This chain's CDR3 is CASSTRTGGSQPQHF. The CDR3 bases are TGTGCCAGCAGTACCCGGACAGGGGGAAGTCAGCCCCAGCATTTT.

This chain uses TRBV6-5 with TRBJ1-5; D is unclear. V dropped 5 bases and J dropped 0 bases, with 8 bases sitting between them. Germline V gives CDR1 MNHEY, CDR2 SVGAGI. This CDR3 spans 14 amino acids. Here the CDR3 DNA reads TGTGCCAGCAGTCCGAGGCATAGCAATCAGCCCCAGCATTTT. It is translated as CASSPRHSNQPQHF.

The genes are TRBV6-1 and TRBJ2-3; TRBD2 aligns across 8 bases. V trimming: 7 bases; J trimming: 5 bases; junction bases outside the gene matches: 5. The germline CDR1 and CDR2 sequences are MNHNS and SASEGT. There are 13 residues in the CDR3. This chain's CDR3 is CASTSGSLDTQYF. Here the CDR3 DNA reads TGTGCCAGCACGAGCGGGAGTCTAGATACGCAGTATTTT.

V gene TRBV5-4 combines with J gene TRBJ1-1; D possibly corresponds to TRBD1 (5 bases). Per germline, CDR1 SGHNT and CDR2 YYREEE (reference sequence). V lost 1 base, J lost 1 base, and 17 bases lay in between. CDR3 length: 17 amino acids. CDR3 residues: CASSLNSGAQQNTEAFF. The CDR3 bases are TGTGCCAGCAGCTTGAATTCTGGGGCCCAACAGAACACTGAAGCTTTCTTT.

The rearrangement joins TRBV19 to TRBJ1-1; 10 bases align to TRBD1. V was clipped by 8 bases and J by 5 bases; unmatched bases: 8. Germline V gene data show CDR1 as LNHDA and CDR2 as SQIVND (reference sequence). This CDR3 region has 14 residues. CDR3 amino acids: CASYRDRGRTEAFF. The CDR3 nucleotides read TGTGCCAGTTACCGGGACAGGGGACGGACTGAAGCTTTCTTT.

The genes are TRBV7-9 and TRBJ2-1, with 12 positions matching TRBD2. This CDR3 has 19 amino acids. V lost 5 bases and J lost 0; bases outside the gene matches: 11. The germline gives CDR1 SEHNR, CDR2 FQNEAQ (reference sequence). The CDR3 DNA follows: TGTGCCAGCAGCCTTTTAGTAGGACTAGCGGGGTACTCCTACAATGAGCAGTTCTTC. It specifies CASSLLVGLAGYSYNEQFF.

The rearrangement links TRBV28 to TRBJ2-1; 9 bases are a match to TRBD1. The CDR3 spans 15 residues. The V and J ends lost 7 bases and 0 bases, in that order; junction bases with no gene match: 4. Germline V gene lookup returns CDR1 MDHEN and CDR2 SYDVKM. The CDR3 region has the DNA TGTGCCAGCATCCTGACAGGGGGCTCCTACAATGAGCAGTTCTTC. Translation gives CASILTGGSYNEQFF.

The chain combines TRBV18 with TRBJ1-2; TRBD1 might be the D (6 bases). CDR1 KGHSH and CDR2 LQKENI come from the germline V gene. This CDR3 spans 14 amino acids. Trimming cost V 2 bases and J 4 bases, with 11 bases left between them. CDR3 nucleotides: TGTGCCAGCTCACCATTAGGGACATCCTATGGCTACACCTTC. This codes for CASSPLGTSYGYTF.

The V and J genes are TRBV28 and TRBJ2-3; 7 bases fit TRBD2. V trimming: 7 bases; J trimming: 4 bases; junction bases outside the gene matches: 17. There are 17 residues in the CDR3. Germline CDR1 and CDR2: MDHEN and SYDVKM. The CDR3, as DNA: TGTGCCAGCACCCGAGTTGGCGGGAGATCGAGGGCAGATACGCAGTATTTT. Its protein is CASTRVGGRSRADTQYF.

There are a few counts of this clone. The CDR3 nucleotides are TGTGCCAGCAGTTTGAGGGACTATGGCTACACCTTC. Translating gives CASSLRDYGYTF. The V and J genes are TRBV28 and TRBJ1-2; D ambiguous. V lost 3 bases and J 3 bases, leaving 5 bases between the germline ends. Germline V CDR1 and CDR2: MDHEN, SYDVKM. The CDR3 covers 12 residues.

This chain connects TRBV7-8 to TRBJ1-5, with 8 bases identical to TRBD1. CDR1 is SGHVS, CDR2 FQNEAQ, per germline. The CDR3 sequence is 13 residues long. Unmatched junction bases numbered 5, after V lost 6 bases and J lost 7 bases. CDR3 loop: CASRKQGDQPQHF. The CDR3 DNA reads TGTGCCAGCAGAAAACAGGGGGACCAGCCCCAGCATTTT.

CDR3: CASSALTGGYGYTF. CDR3 DNA: TGTGCCAGCAGCGCTTTGACAGGGGGCTATGGCTACACCTTC. V gene TRBV9 combines with J gene TRBJ1-2; TRBD1 agrees at 9 bases. With 3 bases clipped from V and 4 bases from J, the junction kept 4 bases outside the gene matches. The CDR3 is made up of 14 amino acids. Germline V lookup: CDR1 SGDLS, CDR2 YYNGEE.

The rearrangement links TRBV5-1 to TRBJ1-2; 10 bases fit TRBD1. Germline lookup yields CDR1 SGHRS and CDR2 YFSETQ. Trimming at V came to 4 bases and at J to 4 bases, leaving 4 bases not matched to a gene. CDR3 size: 14 residues. CDR3 sequence reads: CASSTWTGGYGYTF. The CDR3 bases are TGCGCCAGCAGCACCTGGACAGGGGGCTATGGCTACACCTTC.

The gene calls are TRBV18 and TRBJ2-1, with TRBD2 matching over 9 bases. With V trimmed by 1 base and J by 6 bases, 7 bases remained unmatched. This CDR3 has 16 amino acids. The germline gives CDR1 KGHSH, CDR2 LQKENI. CDR3 in amino acids: CASSPRRGRASNEQFF. In DNA, the CDR3 is TGTGCCAGCTCACCACGACGCGGGAGGGCCTCCAATGAGCAGTTCTTC.

This chain links TRBV6-5 with TRBJ2-5; the match to TRBD1 covers 9 bases. The J call may be mistaken, given a closer DNA end match to TRBJ2-7. Per the germline V gene, CDR1 is MNHEY and CDR2 is SVGAGI. The CDR3 sequence is 13 residues long. Written as DNA, the CDR3 is TGTGCCAGCCTGGGACAGGGCTCCTACGAGCAGTACTTC. Translation: CASLGQGSYEQYF.

As to this clone: The sample has other DNA sequences that encode this CDR3 too. The chain links TRBV7-8 to TRBJ2-7; D is unclear. The V end was cut by 1 base, the J end by 2 bases, with 9 bases between. The CDR3 is 14 residues long. CDR1 is SGHVS and CDR2 is FQNEAQ in the germline V gene. CDR3: CASSLEALTYEQYF. The CDR3 nucleotides read TGTGCCAGCAGCTTAGAAGCCCTAACCTACGAGCAGTACTTC.

The chain couples TRBV4-3 to TRBJ1-1; 9 positions match TRBD1. The junction had 4 bases not matched to a gene; V was cut back by 0 bases and J by 5 bases. From germline, CDR1 is LGHNA and CDR2 YSLEER. The CDR3 is 15 amino acids. CDR3 bases: TGCGCCAGCAGCCAAGATCTGACAGGGGGAACTGAAGCTTTCTTT. Its translation: CASSQDLTGGTEAFF.

V and J are TRBV7-2 and TRBJ2-1; weak D call: TRBD2 (6 bases). CDR3 length: 17 residues. The germline gives CDR1 SGHTA, CDR2 FQGNSA. V was shortened by 5 bases and J by 1 base, with 18 bases between the two germline ends. The CDR3 spells CASSPLAGGVSYNEQFF. In DNA form, the CDR3 reads TGTGCCAGCAGCCCCCTCGCCGGGGGAGTGTCCTACAATGAGCAGTTCTTC.

The chain has TRBV30 and TRBJ2-5, with TRBD2 matching over 7 bases. The V and J ends lost 7 bases and 6 bases, in that order; junction bases with no gene match: 8. Looked up from germline, CDR1 is GTSNPN and CDR2 is SVGIG (reference sequence). The CDR3 extends over 12 amino acids. CDR3 sequence reads: CASGLERKTQYF. Here the CDR3 DNA reads TGTGCCTCAGGACTAGAGCGGAAGACCCAGTACTTC.

This sequence joins TRBV29-1 and TRBJ1-2; a weak D match, TRBD1 (5 bases). Germline V gene sequence: CDR1 SQVTM, CDR2 ANQGSEA. The CDR3 extends over 12 amino acids. V shed 1 base and J shed 6 bases, with 9 bases lying between them. DNA of the CDR3: TGCAGCGTTGAAGCGTGGGGCCATGGCTACACCTTC. As protein: CSVEAWGHGYTF. The entire variable domain, with the rest obtained from reference TRBV29-1 and TRBJ1-2, is as follows: SAVISQKPSRDICQRGTSLTIQCQVDSQVTMMFWYRQQPGQSLTLIATANQGSEATYESGFVIDKFPISRPNLTFSTLTVSNMSPEDSSIYLCSVEAWGHGYTFGSGTRLTVV.